The 15 T cell receptor beta chains below were found in one sample sequenced in a study of T cell repertoires in cytomegalovirus infection. TCRdb processed the reads anew with MiXCR; each CDR3 protein has one entry. The sample yields around 450,000 distinct CDR3 sequences, around 11% seen once. Sequencing was carried out using PBMCs. The origin of the receptors is a human donor in good health (CMV status not recorded). Some clones in this sample may be carry-over from other donors' samples.

J is TRBJ2-7 and V is TRBV19; TRBD2 aligns across 8 bases. V lost 0 bases and J lost 4; bases outside the gene matches: 5. The CDR3 runs 15 residues. CDR1 LNHDA and CDR2 SQIVND come from the germline V gene (reference sequence). DNA for the CDR3: TGTGCCAGTAGTATAGACACGGGAGGGCCGTACGAGCAGTACTTC. This encodes CASSIDTGGPYEQYF.

The chain links TRBV7-6 to TRBJ1-1, with a weak D call TRBD1 (5 bases). The CDR3 runs 11 residues. Trimming left V 6 bases short and J 11 bases short, with 13 bases between. CDR1 is SGHVS and CDR2 is FNYEAQ in the germline V gene. The CDR3 DNA sequence: TGTGCCAGCAGTACCGGGGGGTCGGCTTTCTTT. This codes for CASSTGGSAFF.

At least ten counts were recorded for this clonotype. The genes are TRBV30 and TRBJ1-2; D is unclear. CDR3 length: 14 residues. Germline assignment: CDR1 GTSNPN and CDR2 SVGIG (reference sequence). V lost 4 bases, J lost 1 base, and 13 bases lay in between. CDR3 bases: TGTGCCTGGACGTTTCGAAGGGTTAACTATGGCTACACCTTC. It encodes CAWTFRRVNYGYTF.

At least ten counts were recorded for this clonotype. The chain employs TRBV7-9 and TRBJ2-1; 10 bases match TRBD2. Germline V gene lookup returns CDR1 SEHNR and CDR2 FQNEAQ (reference sequence). V lost 5 bases and J lost 6; bases outside the gene matches: 10. This CDR3 region has 16 residues. The CDR3 here is CASSQYLAGERNEQFF. The CDR3 DNA reads TGTGCCAGCAGCCAATACCTAGCGGGAGAACGCAATGAGCAGTTCTTC.

The chain has TRBV12-3 or TRBV12-4 and TRBJ1-1; D is perhaps TRBD1 (6 bases). This CDR3 has 13 amino acids. Trimming stripped 7 bases from V and 8 bases from J, with 17 bases between. The CDR3, as DNA: TGTGCCAGCACCCTCGGGGGGGGCCGAGAAGCTTTCTTT. Its translation is CASTLGGGREAFF.

The sample holds many counts of this clonotype. This chain uses TRBV6-5 with TRBJ2-1; D is uncertain. The germline CDR1 and CDR2 sequences are MNHEY and SVGAGI. The V end lost 2 bases, the J end lost 1 base, and 6 bases lay between the germline ends. The CDR3 contains 14 residues. The CDR3 is CASSYSPSYNEQFF. CDR3 coding DNA: TGTGCCAGCAGTTACAGCCCGTCCTACAATGAGCAGTTCTTC.

CDR3 sequence reads: CSVESYGRRGAANEQFF. The CDR3 DNA sequence: TGCAGCGTTGAAAGTTATGGTCGGAGGGGGGCGGCCAATGAGCAGTTCTTC. V usage is TRBV29-1 and J usage is TRBJ2-1, with D tentatively TRBD1 or TRBD2 (6 bases each). V was pared by 2 bases and J by 6 bases, with 23 bases between. Germline V lookup: CDR1 SQVTM, CDR2 ANQGSEA. The CDR3 is 17 amino acids.

V is TRBV12-3 or TRBV12-4 and J is TRBJ2-2; D gene uncertain. This CDR3 contains 15 residues. Trimming removed 5 bases at V and 5 bases at J, with 15 bases between. DNA of the CDR3: TGTGCCAGCAGTCCGACCCTCCTACAAACCGGGGAGCTGTTTTTT. Translated: CASSPTLLQTGELFF.

This clonotype came up many times. The chain uses TRBV4-1 and TRBJ1-6, with D unresolved. The CDR3 contains 17 residues. Trimming shortened V by 2 bases and J by 9 bases, and 20 bases separated the two germline ends. Germline V gene sequence: CDR1 MGHRA, CDR2 YSYEKL. The DNA for the CDR3 is TGCGCCAGCAGCCAATTTTTTTCCACCCTGGGAATTTCACCCCTCCACTTT. Its translation: CASSQFFSTLGISPLHF.

In this sample, this clonotype turned up many times. The chain couples TRBV7-2 to TRBJ2-1; tentative D call: TRBD2 (6 bases). Trimming pared 4 bases from V and 9 bases from J, leaving 10 bases between. This CDR3 is built from 12 residues. Per germline, CDR1 SGHTA and CDR2 FQGNSA. CDR3 nucleotides: TGTGCCAGCAGCTCCCTAGCGTCTGAGCAGTTCTTC. It specifies CASSSLASEQFF.

This clonotype was seen only a few times. This chain joins TRBV18 and TRBJ2-3; D gene ambiguous. Looked up from germline, CDR1 is KGHSH and CDR2 is LQKENI. V shed 8 bases and J shed 2 bases, with 11 bases lying between them. The CDR3 runs to 13 residues. This CDR3 is CASTRTATDTQYF. In DNA form, the CDR3 reads TGTGCCAGCACTCGAACCGCCACAGATACGCAGTATTTT.

There are many counts of this clonotype. J is TRBJ2-7 and V is TRBV7-9; the D gene is possibly TRBD2 (6 bases). Germline loops: CDR1 SEHNR, CDR2 FQNEAQ (reference sequence). V was trimmed by 4 bases and J by 1 base, leaving 23 bases between them. The CDR3 totals 18 residues. The CDR3 DNA reads as TGTGCCAGCAGCTCCCCGCGGGACGCCACTTCTCATTCCTACGAGCAGTACTTC. Protein: CASSSPRDATSHSYEQYF. Drawing the rest from reference TRBV7-9 and TRBJ2-7, the complete variable domain is DTGVSQNPRHKITKRGQNVTFRCDPISEHNRLYWYRQTLGQGPEFLTYFQNEAQLEKSRLLSDRFSAERPKGSFSTLEIQRTEQGDSAMYLCASSSPRDATSHSYEQYFGPGTRLTVT.

This clonotype showed up just a few times. The J gene is TRBJ1-1, the V gene TRBV6-8; TRBD1 agrees at 7 bases. The CDR3 spans 18 residues. CDR1 is MNHGY and CDR2 is SAAAGT in the germline V gene. The V gene end was trimmed by 2 bases and the J gene end by 0 bases; junction bases not matched to a gene: 12. The CDR3 reads CASSYTTGTASLNTEAFF. The CDR3 region has the DNA TGTGCCAGCAGTTACACCACCGGGACAGCATCTTTGAACACTGAAGCTTTCTTT.

This clonotype came up many times. Here the CDR3 DNA reads TGTGCCAGCAGCTTCCCAGGGGGAACTAGCACAGATACGCAGTATTTT. This gives the protein CASSFPGGTSTDTQYF. V usage is TRBV7-8 and J usage is TRBJ2-3, with 7 bases lining up with TRBD1. V dropped 3 bases and J dropped 0; count of bases not matched to a gene: 6. The length of the CDR3 is 16 residues. CDR1 is SGHVS and CDR2 is FQNEAQ in the germline V gene. The full variable domain, with the rest looked up from reference TRBV7-8 and TRBJ2-3, is GAGVSQSPRYKVAKRGQDVALRCDPISGHVSLFWYQQALGQGPEFLTYFQNEAQLDKSGLPSDRFFAERPEGSVSTLKIQRTQQEDSAVYLCASSFPGGTSTDTQYFGPGTRLTVL.

This clonotype was detected only a few times. V gene TRBV20-1 combines with J gene TRBJ2-5; the match to TRBD1 covers 7 bases. The V segment lost 5 bases and the J segment 3 bases; nucleotides outside the gene matches: 9. Germline CDR1 and CDR2: DFQATT and SNEGSKA (reference sequence). The CDR3 covers 14 residues. DNA for the CDR3: TGCAGTGCTCCCTACAGGGGCGAGGAAGAGACCCAGTACTTC. Translated, it gives CSAPYRGEEETQYF.